Listed here are 15 T cell receptor beta chains from one sample, sequenced in a study of cytomegalovirus exposure and HLA in healthy donors. Amplification used 60 Vbeta primers and 13 Jbeta primers. The method was immunoSEQ multiplex PCR; TCRdb's version includes in-frame clones alone and lacks a portion of them. The table shows 170,000 or so clones, with 70% to 80% occurring only once. The material sequenced was PBMCs. Receptors were obtained from a woman aged 30 to 39 in good health and CMV-seropositive.

This clone was observed a handful of times. The chain employs TRBV28 and TRBJ1-2; D may be TRBD1 (5 bases). The germline gives CDR1 MDHEN, CDR2 SYDVKM. CDR3 length equals 15 residues. Trimming removed 5 bases at V and 0 bases at J, with 13 bases between. The CDR3 coding sequence is TGTGCCAGCAGTCCGGGGGGACTAGCTAACTATGGCTACACCTTC. Amino acid sequence: CASSPGGLANYGYTF.

This chain connects TRBV15 to TRBJ2-7; 7 bases align to TRBD1. The junction had 6 bases not matched to a gene; V was cut back by 4 bases and J by 0 bases. The germline CDR1 and CDR2 sequences are LNHNV and YYDKDF (reference sequence). The CDR3 contains 15 residues. The CDR3 DNA reads TGTGCCACCAGCATTTCGGGACAGACCTCCTACGAGCAGTACTTC. Protein sequence: CATSISGQTSYEQYF.

This rearrangement joins TRBV27 to TRBJ2-1, with 9 bases lining up with TRBD1. V shed 3 bases and J 3 bases; nucleotides not matched to a gene: 9. The CDR3 is 17 amino acids. The germline CDR1 and CDR2 sequences are MNHEY and SMNVEV (reference sequence). This chain's CDR3 is CASSFYMSDRGYNEQFF. The CDR3 DNA reads TGTGCCAGCAGTTTCTATATGTCGGACAGGGGCTACAATGAGCAGTTCTTC.

The V call is TRBV19, the J call TRBJ1-2; possible D gene TRBD1, 6 bases. The germline V gene encodes CDR1 LNHDA and CDR2 SQIVND (reference sequence). Trimming stripped 7 bases from V and 4 bases from J, with 13 bases between. This CDR3 has 13 amino acids. The CDR3 protein is CASTPDRTYGYTF. In DNA, the CDR3 is TGTGCCAGTACTCCTGACAGGACCTATGGCTACACCTTC.

The CDR3 is CASTHGGSYTF. The CDR3 region has the DNA TGTGCCAGCACCCACGGGGGGAGCTACACCTTC. The chain has TRBV6-5 and TRBJ1-2, with D perhaps TRBD1 (5 bases). Germline V CDR1 and CDR2: MNHEY, SVGAGI. V lost 7 bases and J lost 9, with 12 bases in between. The CDR3 length is 11 residues.

This chain connects TRBV29-1 to TRBJ2-7; D not certain. This CDR3 region has 15 residues. CDR1 is SQVTM and CDR2 is ANQGSEA in the germline V gene. The V and J ends lost 5 bases and 2 bases respectively, with 19 bases between them. This chain's CDR3 is CSVSDLFLGTYEQYF. In DNA, the CDR3 is TGCAGCGTTTCCGACCTTTTCCTAGGAACCTACGAGCAGTACTTC.

In nucleotides, the CDR3 is TGTGCCAGCAGTGAAGTGGCAAGGAGTTATGGCTACACCTTC. Residues: CASSEVARSYGYTF. This chain connects TRBV2 to TRBJ1-2; unclear D gene. CDR3 length: 14 residues. Germline CDR1 is SNHLY and CDR2 is FYNNEI. V was pared by 1 base and J by 5 bases, with 11 bases between.

The genes are TRBV6-5 and TRBJ1-4, with 10 positions matching TRBD1. The CDR3 runs 14 residues. Germline V CDR1 and CDR2: MNHEY, SVGAGI. Germline trimming cut 5 bases from V and 6 bases from J; bases unmatched to any gene: 3. The chain's CDR3 is CASSDRGRDEKLFF. As DNA, the CDR3 is TGTGCCAGCAGTGACAGGGGGCGCGATGAAAAACTGTTTTTT.

The chain links TRBV13 to TRBJ1-2; the match to TRBD1 covers 9 bases. CDR3 size: 13 residues. CDR1 and CDR2 (germline): PRHDT, FYEKMQ (reference sequence). With 3 bases clipped from V and 6 bases from J, the junction kept 2 bases outside the gene matches. The CDR3 sequence: CASSFGTGNGYTF. CDR3 nucleotide sequence: TGTGCCAGCAGCTTTGGGACAGGGAATGGCTACACCTTC.

This chain links TRBV25-1 with TRBJ2-2; 8 bases fit TRBD1. The CDR3 spans 14 residues. The germline gives CDR1 MGHDK, CDR2 SYGVNS. V lost 8 bases to trimming and J lost 3 bases; unmatched junction nucleotides: 5. The CDR3 nucleotides read TGTGCCAGCTCCGGACAGGGCGACACCGGGGAGCTGTTTTTT. This gives the protein CASSGQGDTGELFF.

The genes are TRBV18 and TRBJ2-3; possible D gene TRBD2, 5 bases. Trimming cost V 3 bases and J 5 bases, with 9 bases left between them. The length of the CDR3 is 13 residues. Germline V gene sequence: CDR1 KGHSH, CDR2 LQKENI. The CDR3 here is CASSPSEGDTQYF. CDR3 DNA sequence: TGTGCCAGCTCACCTTCTGAGGGAGATACGCAGTATTTT.

This rearrangement joins TRBV4-2 to TRBJ2-7, with D possibly TRBD2 on 5 matching bases. Germline values: CDR1 LGHNA, CDR2 YNFKEQ. The CDR3 extends over 14 amino acids. Deletions cut 0 bases from V and 1 base from J, with 7 bases between. DNA for the CDR3: TGTGCCAGCAGCCAAGAACAGCGGTCCTACGAGCAGTACTTC. Translated, it gives CASSQEQRSYEQYF.

The chain couples TRBV19 to TRBJ1-3, with D unclear. V gave up 7 bases and J gave up 0 bases, with 7 bases separating them. The CDR3 consists of 13 residues. Germline loops: CDR1 LNHDA, CDR2 SQIVND (reference sequence). The CDR3 DNA reads as TGTGCCAGTAAAATAATCTCTGGAAACACCATATATTTT. Encoded protein: CASKIISGNTIYF.

V and J are TRBV6-1 and TRBJ2-5; D is unclear. The J call may be wrong; the DNA end is better matched by TRBJ2-7. This CDR3 comprises 11 residues. Germline V gene sequence: CDR1 MNHNS, CDR2 SASEGT. The CDR3 DNA sequence: TGTGCCAGCAGTGAACTCTACGAGCAGTACTTC. It yields the protein CASSELYEQYF.

This clone was detected once. The chain has TRBV9 and TRBJ2-5, with 10 bases matching TRBD2. TRBJ2-7 matches the DNA end more closely, so the J call is doubtful. Germline CDR1 SGDLS, CDR2 YYNGEE. This CDR3 comprises 14 residues. This chain's CDR3 is CASSPERGGNEQYF. As DNA, the CDR3 is TGTGCCAGCAGCCCAGAGCGGGGGGGGAACGAGCAGTACTTC.